This T cell receptor beta chain was documented in a study of human T cells and chemical hapten exposure. Germline CDR1 is SGDLS and CDR2 is YYNGEE. The CDR3 totals 16 residues. Trimming removed 3 bases at V and 4 bases at J, with 19 bases between. This clonotype showed up just a few times. Within the library, unique molecular identifiers were attached to each individual cDNA molecule. Authors' processing steps: Per-sample TCR counts ranged from about 23,224 to 690,600, median approximately 98,000. Via MiXCR, TCRdb re-called the RACE reads, giving one row per CDR3 protein. The V and J calls follow TCRdb's processing rather than the paper's. In the table there are 300,000 to 450,000 distinct CDR3 sequences, approximately 5% of which are singletons. The time point here: pre-sensitization, week 0. The treatment here: therapeutic diphenylcyclopropenone sensitization with weekly scalp DPC.

The sample in question was whole blood, obtained in connection with sensitization to the hapten diphenylcyclopropenone (DPC). The genes are TRBV9 and TRBJ2-5; D is uncertain. This sequence was found in a woman aged 18-30 years with alopecia areata. Some clones in this sample may be carry-over from other donors' samples. CDR3 nucleotide sequence: TGTGCCAGCAGCGCGCATGCCACCACCCCATCAGAGACCCAGTACTTC. Translated, it gives CASSAHATTPSETQYF.